The rows below give T cell receptor beta chains drawn from one sample of a study of post-analysis software for immune sequencing data. MiXCR was run by TCRdb on the PCR reads, yielding one entry per CDR3 protein. The table records some 700,000 distinct CDR3 sequences, around 64% of them present only once. Source material: blood. These receptors all stem from a girl aged 2 to 10 with multiple sclerosis. The CDR3 runs from the conserved cysteine through the conserved F or W. A D gene is named only where the DNA matches it firmly. Only part of the rows carry a size: once, few, many, or a class if the clone is expanded.

D gene	V gene	clone size	J gene	CDR3 protein	CDR3 DNA
.	TRBV7-6	.	TRBJ2-7	CASSPEGQSYEQYF	TGTGCCAGCAGCCCGGAGGGGCAGTCCTACGAGCAGTACTTC
TRBD1	TRBV12-3/TRBV12-4	.	TRBJ2-1	CASSFIPHTGGSYNEQFF	TGTGCCAGCAGTTTTATCCCCCATACAGGGGGGTCCTACAATGAGCAGTTCTTC
.	TRBV9	.	TRBJ2-5	CASSVRTGWETQYF	TGTGCCAGCAGCGTTAGGACGGGCTGGGAGACCCAGTACTTC
.	TRBV7-9	.	TRBJ1-3	CASRSEQGPSGNTIYF	TGTGCCAGCAGATCCGAACAGGGTCCCTCTGGAAACACCATATATTTT
TRBD2	TRBV7-2	.	TRBJ2-3	CASSPPWVSGVVSDTQYF	TGTGCCAGCAGCCCACCCTGGGTTAGCGGGGTCGTATCAGATACGCAGTATTTT
.	TRBV2	few	TRBJ2-3	CASSESGRPDTQYF	TGTGCCAGCAGTGAATCGGGGCGCCCGGATACGCAGTATTTT
.	TRBV11-2	.	TRBJ2-5	CASSLRTVTQYF	TGTGCCAGCAGCTTACGAACGGTGACCCAGTACTTC
.	TRBV5-1	.	TRBJ2-3	CASRISGNTDTQYF	TGCGCCAGCAGGATCTCAGGAAACACAGATACGCAGTATTTT
TRBD1	TRBV30	.	TRBJ1-5	CAWSGQGNQPQHF	TGTGCCTGGAGCGGACAGGGCAATCAGCCCCAGCATTTT
TRBD1	TRBV20-1	few	TRBJ1-1	CSATGQGKGVNTEAFF	TGCAGTGCTACGGGACAGGGGAAGGGGGTGAACACTGAAGCTTTCTTT
.	TRBV7-2	few	TRBJ1-2	CASSLGGSWYGYTF	TGTGCCAGCAGCTTAGGAGGGTCCTGGTATGGCTACACCTTC
.	TRBV20-1	.	TRBJ1-1	CSARASTVLNTEAFF	TGCAGTGCTAGAGCCTCAACGGTACTGAACACTGAAGCTTTCTTT
.	TRBV9	.	TRBJ2-5	CASSVDRKAETQYF	TGTGCCAGCAGCGTAGACCGGAAGGCAGAGACCCAGTACTTC
TRBD2	TRBV7-3	.	TRBJ2-5	CASSLGLAGGSSIETQYF	TGTGCCAGCAGCTTAGGACTAGCGGGAGGTTCGTCGATCGAAACCCAGTACTTC
TRBD2	TRBV7-2	.	TRBJ2-7	CASSLRAGDSYEQYF	TGTGCCAGCAGCTTAAGGGCGGGGGACTCCTACGAGCAGTACTTC
.	TRBV24-1	.	TRBJ2-3	CATSAGDYTDTQYF	TGTGCCACCAGTGCTGGCGACTACACAGATACGCAGTATTTT
.	TRBV12-3/TRBV12-4	few	TRBJ2-5	CASSSGASETQYF	TGTGCCAGCAGTTCAGGGGCGTCAGAGACCCAGTACTTC
TRBD1	TRBV5-1	.	TRBJ2-3	CASSQRFTGVDTQYF	TGCGCCAGCAGCCAAAGATTTACAGGGGTAGATACGCAGTATTTT
.	TRBV2	.	TRBJ2-7	CASSTGSYEQYF	TGTGCCAGCAGTACAGGCAGCTACGAGCAGTACTTC
TRBD2	TRBV29-1	few	TRBJ2-1	CSVGVGEGRRQQFF	TGCAGCGTGGGGGTGGGGGAGGGACGGCGCCAGCAGTTCTTC
.	TRBV7-9	.	TRBJ2-3	CASSFRERTDTQYF	TGTGCCAGCAGCTTCCGGGAGCGCACAGATACGCAGTATTTT
.	TRBV7-2	.	TRBJ1-2	CASSFHRYGYTF	TGTGCCAGCAGCTTCCACCGGTATGGCTACACCTTC